This is a list of T cell receptor beta chains from one sample in a study of cytomegalovirus exposure and HLA in healthy donors. Libraries were prepared by immunoSEQ multiplex PCR; TCRdb keeps only in-frame clonotypes and omits some of them. The sample has around 56,000 clones; 80% to 90% are singletons. The specimen sequenced was PBMCs. The receptors were sampled from a young woman in good health and CMV-seronegative. CDR3s include the opening cysteine and the closing phenylalanine or tryptophan. A D gene is named only where the DNA matches it firmly. The size entry is marked missing in some rows and otherwise reads once, few, many or a size class.

D gene	clone size	V gene	J gene	CDR3 DNA	CDR3 protein
NA	NA	TRBV7-9	TRBJ2-5	TGTGCCAGCAGCTTAGCGTTCGGTGGAGGGGAGACCCAGTACTTC	CASSLAFGGGETQYF
TRBD1	NA	TRBV19	TRBJ1-1	TGTGCCAGTGGGACAGGGCTTGAAGCTTTCTTT	CASGTGLEAFF
TRBD1	once	TRBV9	TRBJ2-1	TGTGCCAGCAGCGGCGGAGGGACAGGGTTCTATGAGCAGTTCTTC	CASSGGGTGFYEQFF
TRBD2	NA	TRBV5-4	TRBJ2-5	TGTGCCAGCAGCCTGGGGGGACTAGCAGAGACCCAGTACTTC	CASSLGGLAETQYF
NA	NA	TRBV21-1	TRBJ1-2	TGTGCCAGCACCATCAGGGAGGGATATGGCTACACCTTC	CASTIREGYGYTF
TRBD1	medium-sized	TRBV9	TRBJ2-7	TGTGCCAGCAGCCGGGGACAGGGGCAATCCTACGAGCAGTACTTC	CASSRGQGQSYEQYF
NA	NA	TRBV19	TRBJ1-2	TGTGCCAGTAGTATGTCGTTCTATTCGGGCTATGGCTACACCTTC	CASSMSFYSGYGYTF
NA	NA	TRBV5-1	TRBJ1-2	TGCGCCAGCAGCTCACCGGTCGGGGATGGCTACACCTTC	CASSSPVGDGYTF
NA	NA	TRBV18	TRBJ2-1	TGTGCCAGCTCACCACGGGAAGGGGGCTCCTACAATGAGCAGTTCTTC	CASSPREGGSYNEQFF
NA	NA	TRBV30	TRBJ2-1	TGTGCCTGGGACAGCTACAATGAGCAGTTCTTC	CAWDSYNEQFF
TRBD2	NA	TRBV5-1	TRBJ2-7	TGCGCCAGCAGTCAGGCTAGCGGGGTAAGAGGCGAGCAGTACTTC	CASSQASGVRGEQYF
TRBD2	NA	TRBV5-1	TRBJ2-1	TGCGCCAGCAGCTTGGGGACTAGCGGGAGTTTCTACAATGAGCAGTTCTTC	CASSLGTSGSFYNEQFF
TRBD1	NA	TRBV28	TRBJ2-7	TGTGCCAGCAGCCGACCCGGACAGGGTGGTGCGGGAAGGAATGGCGAGCAGTACTTC	CASSRPGQGGAGRNGEQYF
TRBD1	NA	TRBV4-1	TRBJ2-7	TGCGCCAGCAGCCAGGCGAGACAGGGCTACGAGCAGTACTTC	CASSQARQGYEQYF
TRBD2	NA	TRBV18	TRBJ2-7	TGTGCCAGCTCATCCGGGACTAGCGGGAGGGCCGCGAGCTCCTACGAGCAGTACTTC	CASSSGTSGRAASSYEQYF
TRBD2	once	TRBV6-1	TRBJ2-1	TGTGCCAGCAGTGATCCGGGACTAGCTACCTATGAGCAGTTCTTC	CASSDPGLATYEQFF
TRBD2	NA	TRBV5-8	TRBJ2-3	TGTGCCAGCAGCTTTATCTCCAGCGGGGGGGCAGGGACAGATACGCAGTATTTT	CASSFISSGGAGTDTQYF
NA	NA	TRBV6-1	TRBJ1-5	TGTGCCAGCAGTGATGTAGTCAATCAGCCCCAGCATTTT	CASSDVVNQPQHF
TRBD1	NA	TRBV28	TRBJ1-5	TGTGCCAGCAGGGGAGACAGGGCTAGCAATCAGCCCCAGCATTTT	CASRGDRASNQPQHF
TRBD2	NA	TRBV7-9	TRBJ2-3	TGTGCCAGCAGCCCTGGGTGGGGACTAGCGGGAGGGGTCACAGATACGCAGTATTTT	CASSPGWGLAGGVTDTQYF
TRBD2	NA	TRBV5-6	TRBJ2-1	TGTGCCAGCAGGGGACTAGCGAGTGACAATGAGCAGTTCTTC	CASRGLASDNEQFF